The 22 T cell receptor beta chains in this list originate from one sample, sequenced in a study of T cell responses to AZD1222 COVID-19 vaccine. Profiled with immunoSEQ multiplex PCR; TCRdb holds only in-frame clones, not every one. The data hold approximately 130,000 clones, with over 85% observed a single time. The material was peripheral blood, obtained on day 0 of AZD1222 vaccination. All receptors come from an adult in good health.

V gene TRBV27 combines with J gene TRBJ2-1, with 9 bases that match TRBD1. Germline V lookup: CDR1 MNHEY, CDR2 SMNVEV (reference sequence). With V trimmed by 6 bases and J by 4 bases, 10 bases remained unmatched. The CDR3 has 16 residues. This CDR3 reads CASRKYGTGYYNEQFF. DNA for the CDR3: TGTGCCAGCAGAAAATATGGGACAGGGTATTACAATGAGCAGTTCTTC.

The J gene is TRBJ1-1, the V gene TRBV3-1 (or the pseudogene TRBV3-2), with D hard to call. This CDR3 is 14 amino acids long. The V end was cut by 0 bases, the J end by 7 bases, with 12 bases between. Germline assignment: CDR1 LGHDT and CDR2 YNNKEL (reference sequence). CDR3 sequence: CASSQDGGSLEAFF. The CDR3 nucleotides are TGTGCCAGCAGCCAAGATGGAGGTTCCCTTGAAGCTTTCTTT.

V and J are TRBV4-2 and TRBJ1-6; weak D call: TRBD1 (6 bases). Germline V gene sequence: CDR1 LGHNA, CDR2 YNFKEQ. The CDR3 loop spans 16 amino acids. Trimming removed 0 bases at V and 10 bases at J, with 16 bases between. CDR3 sequence reads: CASSQETGSGESPLHF. The CDR3 DNA sequence: TGTGCCAGCAGCCAAGAAACAGGGAGTGGAGAATCACCCCTCCACTTT.

This chain links TRBV5-6 with TRBJ2-7, with TRBD1 identical over 12 bases. There are 15 residues in the CDR3. Germline trimming cut 3 bases from V and 2 bases from J; bases unmatched to any gene: 3. Germline V gives CDR1 SGHDT, CDR2 YYEEEE. The DNA for the CDR3 is TGTGCCAGCAGCTGGGACAGGGGGCTTGCCTACGAGCAGTACTTC. Residues: CASSWDRGLAYEQYF.

J is TRBJ1-5 and V is TRBV4-1, with D perhaps matching TRBD1 (5 bases). V lost 1 base and J lost 7, with 11 bases in between. Germline-derived CDR1 and CDR2 are MGHRA and YSYEKL. CDR3 length: 14 residues. CDR3 region: CASSQATVAQPQHF. The CDR3 region has the DNA TGCGCCAGCAGCCAAGCGACAGTTGCCCAGCCCCAGCATTTT.

The V and J genes are TRBV7-6 and TRBJ2-2, with 7 nucleotides matching TRBD2. This CDR3 is 14 amino acids long. Germline CDR1 and CDR2: SGHVS and FNYEAQ. Germline trimming cut 3 bases from V and 4 bases from J; bases unmatched to any gene: 2. The CDR3 here is CASSFSGGTGELFF. For the CDR3, the DNA is TGTGCCAGCAGCTTCTCGGGGGGCACCGGGGAGCTGTTTTTT.

The chain has TRBV27 and TRBJ1-5; D unclear. This CDR3 contains 13 residues. Germline V CDR1 and CDR2: MNHEY, SMNVEV (reference sequence). Trimming cost V 6 bases and J 0 bases, with 6 bases left between them. Here the CDR3 DNA reads TGTGCCAGCAGATCACCTAGCAATCAGCCCCAGCATTTT. Translating gives CASRSPSNQPQHF.

The chain combines TRBV7-9 with TRBJ2-1; 9 nucleotides line up with TRBD2. The CDR3 loop spans 19 amino acids. The V gene's germline CDR1 is SEHNR and CDR2 FQNEAQ (reference sequence). J lost 0 bases, V lost 4 bases, and 13 bases had no gene match. The CDR3 nucleotides are TGTGCCAGCAGCTCAGGGAGGCTAGCGGGATTGAGCTCCTACAATGAGCAGTTCTTC. Protein: CASSSGRLAGLSSYNEQFF.

This chain connects TRBV11-2 to TRBJ2-2, with 10 bases aligning to TRBD2. CDR1 and CDR2 (germline): SGHAT, FQNNGV. The CDR3 extends over 18 amino acids. J gave up 0 bases and V 0 bases, and 4 bases lay outside the gene matches. The CDR3 coding sequence is TGTGCCAGCAGCTTAGAAGGACTAGCGGCCGCGAACACCGGGGAGCTGTTTTTT. The encoded protein is CASSLEGLAAANTGELFF.

The chain recombines TRBV10-3 with TRBJ1-2; TRBD1 matches 8 bases. Germline V lookup: CDR1 ENHRY, CDR2 SYGVKD. This CDR3 has 13 amino acids. The V gene end was trimmed by 4 bases and the J gene end by 8 bases; junction bases not matched to a gene: 6. This CDR3 reads CAISAGTGDGYTF. In DNA, the CDR3 is TGTGCCATCAGTGCAGGGACAGGAGACGGCTACACCTTC.

The CDR3 reads CAIRDRGYSDTGELFF. CDR3 nucleotides: TGTGCCATCAGGGACAGGGGGTACTCTGACACCGGGGAGCTGTTTTTT. The rearrangement joins TRBV10-3 to TRBJ2-2; 10 bases are a match to TRBD1. This CDR3 is built from 16 residues. The V gene's germline CDR1 is ENHRY and CDR2 SYGVKD. V was pared by 6 bases and J by 3 bases, with 7 bases of the junction left unmatched.

This clone showed up just a few times. This same CDR3 is encoded by further DNA sequences in the sample. V usage is TRBV28 and J usage is TRBJ1-5; 9 nucleotides agree with TRBD1. Germline V gives CDR1 MDHEN, CDR2 SYDVKM. The CDR3 is 15 residues long. V lost 4 bases, J lost 5 bases, and 6 bases stayed unmatched. CDR3 sequence reads: CASSSSGTGYQPQHF. The CDR3 DNA is TGTGCCAGCAGTTCCTCTGGGACAGGGTATCAGCCCCAGCATTTT.

This rearrangement joins TRBV4-2 to TRBJ1-6; 10 bases line up with TRBD1. The CDR3 has 16 residues. Trimming at V came to 0 bases and at J to 8 bases, leaving 4 bases not matched to a gene. Germline V CDR1 and CDR2: LGHNA, YNFKEQ. CDR3 region: CASSQDRDRGYSPLHF. The CDR3 nucleotides are TGTGCCAGCAGCCAAGACCGGGACAGGGGTTATTCACCCCTCCACTTT.

The rearrangement joins TRBV28 to TRBJ1-5; D is possibly TRBD1 (6 bases). The CDR3 runs 18 residues. Trimming removed 7 bases at V and 5 bases at J, with 27 bases between. Germline V gene lookup returns CDR1 MDHEN and CDR2 SYDVKM. The CDR3 here is CASTRVGGQGGFHQPQHF. The CDR3 region has the DNA TGTGCCAGCACCCGAGTAGGGGGTCAGGGAGGGTTCCATCAGCCCCAGCATTTT. The variable domain in full, with the rest retrieved from reference TRBV28 and TRBJ1-5, is DVKVTQSSRYLVKRTGEKVFLECVQDMDHENMFWYRQDPGLGLRLIYFSYDVKMKEKGDIPEGYSVSREKKERFSLILESASTNQTSMYLCASTRVGGQGGFHQPQHFGDGTRLSIL.

This chain uses TRBV9 with TRBJ1-2; the match to TRBD1 covers 7 bases. The CDR3 totals 17 residues. Germline values: CDR1 SGDLS, CDR2 YYNGEE. V shed 0 bases and J 2 bases; nucleotides not matched to a gene: 10. The CDR3 sequence: CASSVEGAVRTNYGYTF. The CDR3 DNA follows: TGTGCCAGCAGCGTAGAGGGGGCGGTAAGGACCAACTATGGCTACACCTTC.

The chain carries TRBV7-9 and TRBJ1-2; tentatively, D is TRBD1 (6 bases). The CDR3 extends over 15 amino acids. Germline values: CDR1 SEHNR, CDR2 FQNEAQ (reference sequence). V dropped 6 bases and J dropped 7 bases, with 21 bases sitting between them. This CDR3 reads CASRTTDRTFGGYTF. The CDR3 DNA sequence: TGTGCCAGCAGAACAACCGACAGGACTTTTGGTGGCTACACCTTC.

The rearrangement uses TRBV28 and TRBJ1-5; a weak D match, TRBD1 (6 bases). The V gene's germline CDR1 is MDHEN and CDR2 SYDVKM. This CDR3 is built from 18 residues. Between the trimmed V and J ends, which lost 6 bases and 6 bases, there was a span of 27 bases. CDR3 in amino acids: CASSREAWAGAGGQPQHF. As DNA, the CDR3 is TGTGCCAGCAGCAGAGAGGCCTGGGCAGGGGCGGGGGGTCAGCCCCAGCATTTT.

The rearrangement joins TRBV10-3 to TRBJ1-2, with D perhaps matching TRBD1 (5 bases). V was pared by 0 bases and J by 6 bases, with 5 bases between. The CDR3 covers 12 residues. Germline V lookup: CDR1 ENHRY, CDR2 SYGVKD. CDR3 sequence (DNA): TGTGCCATCAGTGAGTCCAGGGATGGCTACACCTTC. Translated: CAISESRDGYTF.

This chain uses TRBV2 with TRBJ2-3; 14 bases line up with TRBD2. The ends lost 7 bases at V and 6 bases at J; junction bases unmatched: 6. The CDR3 spans 15 residues. The germline V gene encodes CDR1 SNHLY and CDR2 FYNNEI. The CDR3 DNA sequence: TGTGCCAGCACCGGGACTAGCGGGAGAAGGGATACGCAGTATTTT. Its protein product is CASTGTSGRRDTQYF.

V gene TRBV30 combines with J gene TRBJ1-2, with TRBD1 as a possible D gene (5 bases). Between the trimmed V and J ends, which lost 1 base and 0 bases, there was a span of 9 bases. CDR1 is GTSNPN and CDR2 is SVGIG in the germline V gene (reference sequence). The CDR3 runs 14 residues. In DNA form, the CDR3 reads TGTGCCTGGAGTGCTGGGACGGCTAACTATGGCTACACCTTC. Translating gives CAWSAGTANYGYTF.

V usage is TRBV12-3 or TRBV12-4 and J usage is TRBJ2-7; a weak D match, TRBD1 (5 bases). The CDR3 has 13 amino acids. Trimming stripped 3 bases from V and 1 base from J, with 7 bases between. The CDR3 coding sequence is TGTGCCAGCAGTTTCAGGGAATCCTACGAGCAGTACTTC. Its protein product is CASSFRESYEQYF.

This chain connects TRBV5-1 to TRBJ1-1; no firm D call. V shed 0 bases and J shed 7 bases, with 19 bases lying between them. Germline V gene sequence: CDR1 SGHRS, CDR2 YFSETQ. The CDR3 loop spans 16 amino acids. CDR3 nucleotide sequence: TGCGCCAGCAGCTTGGAAGGGAGGAAGAGGGTTGATGAAGCTTTCTTT. Its translation: CASSLEGRKRVDEAFF.